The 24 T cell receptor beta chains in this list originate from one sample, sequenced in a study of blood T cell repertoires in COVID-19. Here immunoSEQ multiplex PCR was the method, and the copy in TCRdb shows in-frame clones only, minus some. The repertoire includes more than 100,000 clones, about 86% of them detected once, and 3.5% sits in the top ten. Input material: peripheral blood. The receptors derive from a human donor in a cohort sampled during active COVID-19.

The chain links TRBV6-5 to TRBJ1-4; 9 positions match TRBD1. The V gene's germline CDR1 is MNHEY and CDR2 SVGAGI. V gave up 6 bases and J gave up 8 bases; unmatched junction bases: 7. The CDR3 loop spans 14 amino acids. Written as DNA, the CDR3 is TGTGCCAGCAGGGACAGGGGAGGTGCGGAAAAACTGTTTTTT. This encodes CASRDRGGAEKLFF.

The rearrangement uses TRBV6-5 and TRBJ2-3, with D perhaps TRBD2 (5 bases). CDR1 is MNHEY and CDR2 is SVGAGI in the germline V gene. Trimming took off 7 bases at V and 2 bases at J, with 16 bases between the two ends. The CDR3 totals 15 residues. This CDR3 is CASNRGPEATDTQYF. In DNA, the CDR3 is TGTGCCAGCAACCGAGGGCCAGAGGCCACAGATACGCAGTATTTT.

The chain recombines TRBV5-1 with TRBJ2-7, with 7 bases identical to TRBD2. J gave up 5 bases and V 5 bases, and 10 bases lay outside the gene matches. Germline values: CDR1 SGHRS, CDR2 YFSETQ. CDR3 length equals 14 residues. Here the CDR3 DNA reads TGCGCCAGCAGACTTCCCGGGGAGGGCGACGAGCAGTACTTC. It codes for CASRLPGEGDEQYF.

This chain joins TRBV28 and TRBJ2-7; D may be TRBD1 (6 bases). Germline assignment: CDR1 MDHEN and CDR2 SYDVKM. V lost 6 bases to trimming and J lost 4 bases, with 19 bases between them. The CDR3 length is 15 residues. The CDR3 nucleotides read TGTGCCAGCAGCCTTGGGGCTACAGGGCCATACGAGCAGTACTTC. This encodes CASSLGATGPYEQYF.

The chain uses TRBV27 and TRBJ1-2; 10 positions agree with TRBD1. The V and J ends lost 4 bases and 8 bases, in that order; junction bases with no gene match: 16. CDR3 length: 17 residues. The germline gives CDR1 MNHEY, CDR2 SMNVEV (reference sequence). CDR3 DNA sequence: TGTGCCAGCAGTTCGGACAGGGGGTCACAACTCCCGGGGGGCTACACCTTC. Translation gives CASSSDRGSQLPGGYTF.

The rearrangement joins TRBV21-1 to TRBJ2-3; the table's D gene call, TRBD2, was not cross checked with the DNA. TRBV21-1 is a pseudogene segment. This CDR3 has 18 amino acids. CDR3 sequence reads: CASSTFSSDGLSTDTQYF. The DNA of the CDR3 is TGTGCCAGCAGCACTTTTTCATCTGACGGGTTAAGCACAGATACGCAGTATTTT.

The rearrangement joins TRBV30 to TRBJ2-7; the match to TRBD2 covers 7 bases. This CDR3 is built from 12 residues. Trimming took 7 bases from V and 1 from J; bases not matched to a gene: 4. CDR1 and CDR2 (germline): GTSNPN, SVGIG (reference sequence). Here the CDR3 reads CASSGDSYEQYF. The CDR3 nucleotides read TGTGCCTCGAGCGGGGATTCCTACGAGCAGTACTTC.

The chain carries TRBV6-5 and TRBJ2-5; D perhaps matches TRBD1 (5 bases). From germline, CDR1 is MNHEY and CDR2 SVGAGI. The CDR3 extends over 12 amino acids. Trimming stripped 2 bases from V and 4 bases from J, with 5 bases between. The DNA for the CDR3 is TGTGCCAGCAGTTACACAGGAGAGACCCAGTACTTC. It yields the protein CASSYTGETQYF.

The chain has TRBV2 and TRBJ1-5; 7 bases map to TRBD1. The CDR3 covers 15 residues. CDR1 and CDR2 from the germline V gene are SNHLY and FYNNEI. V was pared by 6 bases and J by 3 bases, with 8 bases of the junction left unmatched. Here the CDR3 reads CASSPEGGNNQPQHF. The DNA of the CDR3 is TGTGCCAGCAGCCCCGAAGGGGGCAACAATCAGCCCCAGCATTTT.

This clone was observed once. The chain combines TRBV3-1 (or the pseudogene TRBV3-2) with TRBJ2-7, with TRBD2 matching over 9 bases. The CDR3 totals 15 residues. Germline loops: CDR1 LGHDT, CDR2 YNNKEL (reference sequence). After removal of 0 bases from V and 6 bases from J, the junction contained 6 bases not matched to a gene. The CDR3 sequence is CASSQDLAGVSEQYF. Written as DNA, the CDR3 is TGTGCCAGCAGCCAAGATTTAGCGGGAGTGAGCGAGCAGTACTTC.

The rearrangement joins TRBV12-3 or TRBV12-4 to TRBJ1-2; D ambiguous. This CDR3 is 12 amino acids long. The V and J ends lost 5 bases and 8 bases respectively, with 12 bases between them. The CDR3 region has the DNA TGTGCCAGCAGTCTCCGGGATTTCGGCTACACCTTC. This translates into CASSLRDFGYTF.

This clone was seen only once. Here the CDR3 DNA reads TGCAGTGCTAGACTCCTCTACGAGCAGTACTTC. The encoded protein is CSARLLYEQYF. This chain uses TRBV20-1 with TRBJ2-7; D is unresolved. The CDR3 length is 11 residues. Germline CDR1 and CDR2: DFQATT and SNEGSKA (reference sequence). Trimming took 2 bases from V and 3 from J, leaving 5 bases between them.

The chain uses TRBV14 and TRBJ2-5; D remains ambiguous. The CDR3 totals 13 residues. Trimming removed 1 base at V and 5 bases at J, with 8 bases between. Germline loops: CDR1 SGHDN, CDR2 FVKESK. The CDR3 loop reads CASSQGGGETQYF. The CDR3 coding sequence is TGTGCCAGCAGCCAAGGAGGTGGCGAGACCCAGTACTTC. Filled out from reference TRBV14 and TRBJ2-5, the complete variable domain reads EAGVTQFPSHSVIEKGQTVTLRCDPISGHDNLYWYRRVMGKEIKFLLHFVKESKQDESGMPNNRFLAERTGGTYSTLKVQPAELEDSGVYFCASSQGGGETQYFGPGTRLLVL.

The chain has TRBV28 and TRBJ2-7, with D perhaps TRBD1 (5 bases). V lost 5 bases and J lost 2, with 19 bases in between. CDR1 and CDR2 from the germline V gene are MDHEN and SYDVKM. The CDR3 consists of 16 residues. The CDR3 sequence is CASSALGVSLTYEQYF. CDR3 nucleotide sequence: TGTGCCAGCAGTGCCCTAGGGGTGAGCCTTACCTACGAGCAGTACTTC. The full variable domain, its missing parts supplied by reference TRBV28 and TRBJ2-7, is DVKVTQSSRYLVKRTGEKVFLECVQDMDHENMFWYRQDPGLGLRLIYFSYDVKMKEKGDIPEGYSVSREKKERFSLILESASTNQTSMYLCASSALGVSLTYEQYFGPGTRLTVT.

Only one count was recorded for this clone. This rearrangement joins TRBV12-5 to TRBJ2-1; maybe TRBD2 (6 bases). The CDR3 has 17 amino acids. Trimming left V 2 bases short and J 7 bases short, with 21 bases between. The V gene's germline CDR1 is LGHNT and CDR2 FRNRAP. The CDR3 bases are TGTGCTAGTGGTTTGTCCACCGGGGGACGGGTGAAGAATGAGCAGTTCTTC. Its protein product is CASGLSTGGRVKNEQFF.

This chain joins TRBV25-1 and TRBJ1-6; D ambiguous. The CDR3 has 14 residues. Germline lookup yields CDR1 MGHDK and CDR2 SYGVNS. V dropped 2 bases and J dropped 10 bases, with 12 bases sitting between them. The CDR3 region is CASSERGGDSPLHF. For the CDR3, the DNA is TGTGCCAGCAGTGAAAGAGGTGGAGACTCACCCCTCCACTTT.

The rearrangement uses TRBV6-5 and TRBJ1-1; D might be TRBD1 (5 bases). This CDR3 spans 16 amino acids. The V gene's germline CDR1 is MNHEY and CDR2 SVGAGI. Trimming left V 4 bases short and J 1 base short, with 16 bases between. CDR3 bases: TGTGCCAGCAGTTTGGGTTGGGGGGGTTCGAACACTGAAGCTTTCTTT. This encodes CASSLGWGGSNTEAFF.

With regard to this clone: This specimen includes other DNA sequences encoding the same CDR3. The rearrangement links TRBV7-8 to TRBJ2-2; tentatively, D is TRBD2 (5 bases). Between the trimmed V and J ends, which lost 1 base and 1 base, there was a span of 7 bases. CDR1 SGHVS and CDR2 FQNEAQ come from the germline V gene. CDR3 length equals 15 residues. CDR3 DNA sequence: TGTGCCAGCAGCTTAGTGGCGGGGAACACCGGGGAGCTGTTTTTT. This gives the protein CASSLVAGNTGELFF.

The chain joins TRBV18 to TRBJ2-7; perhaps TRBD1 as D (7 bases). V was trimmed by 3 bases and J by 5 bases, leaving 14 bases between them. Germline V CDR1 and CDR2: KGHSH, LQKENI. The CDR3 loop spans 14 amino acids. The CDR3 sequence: CASSPSQGGNEQYF. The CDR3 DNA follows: TGTGCCAGCTCACCGAGCCAGGGGGGAAACGAGCAGTACTTC.

The CDR3 spells CASTRGGAGRETQYF. The CDR3 coding sequence is TGTGCCAGCACCCGTGGAGGGGCTGGTCGGGAGACCCAGTACTTC. The chain carries TRBV9 and TRBJ2-5, with D possibly TRBD2 on 6 matching bases. Germline values: CDR1 SGDLS, CDR2 YYNGEE. V shed 6 bases and J shed 5 bases, with 20 bases lying between them. The CDR3 loop spans 15 amino acids.

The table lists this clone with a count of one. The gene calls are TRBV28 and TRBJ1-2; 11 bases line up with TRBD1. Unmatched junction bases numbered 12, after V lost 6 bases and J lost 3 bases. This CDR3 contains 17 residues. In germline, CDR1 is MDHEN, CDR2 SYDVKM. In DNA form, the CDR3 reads TGTGCCAGCAGCACATCCGGGACAGGGGGTCGGTACTATGGCTACACCTTC. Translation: CASSTSGTGGRYYGYTF.

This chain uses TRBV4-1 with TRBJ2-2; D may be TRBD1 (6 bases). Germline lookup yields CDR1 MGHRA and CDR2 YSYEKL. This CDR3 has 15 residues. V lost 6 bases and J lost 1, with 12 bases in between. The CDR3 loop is CASRPGTQNTGELFF. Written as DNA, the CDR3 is TGCGCCAGCAGACCCGGGACACAGAACACCGGGGAGCTGTTTTTT.

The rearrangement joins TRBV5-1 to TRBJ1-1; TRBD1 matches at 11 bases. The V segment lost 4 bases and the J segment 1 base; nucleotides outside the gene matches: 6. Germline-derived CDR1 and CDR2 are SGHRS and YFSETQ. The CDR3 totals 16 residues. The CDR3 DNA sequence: TGCGCCAGCAGCACACGGACAGGGGGCGCGAACACTGAAGCTTTCTTT. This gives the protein CASSTRTGGANTEAFF.

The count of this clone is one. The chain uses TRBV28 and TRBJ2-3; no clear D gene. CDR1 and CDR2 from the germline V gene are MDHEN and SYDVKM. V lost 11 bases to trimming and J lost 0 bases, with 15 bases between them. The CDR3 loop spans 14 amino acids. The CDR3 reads CAHAGYGSTDTQYF. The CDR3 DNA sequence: TGTGCCCATGCCGGGTACGGCAGCACAGATACGCAGTATTTT.